This TCR beta chain was sequenced in a study of T-cell memory formation after mild COVID-19. Study-wide context: Most TCR clusters belonged to a single donor.

Constant-segment primers were used for 5'RACE, and the resulting TCR alpha and TCR beta cDNA libraries carried sample barcodes and UMIs. TCRdb reprocessed the 5' RACE reads with MiXCR, giving one entry per CDR3 protein. The repertoire holds under 700,000 distinct CDR3 sequences, 20% seen once, with approximately 12% in the top ten. General study results and limits: Prior to infection, memory already included some responding clones, suggesting cross-reactive memory joined. Shrinking CD4+ clones resided mostly in CM and EM, and CD8+ ones in EMRA.

This clonotype was observed a few times. The antigen is undetermined. There are 14 residues in the CDR3. In germline, CDR1 is SNHLY, CDR2 FYNNEI. V was trimmed by 9 bases and J by 2 bases, leaving 15 bases between them. J is TRBJ2-3 and V is TRBV2, with a tentative D call TRBD1 (6 bases). The source material was PBMCs or a T cell subset sorted from them (not recorded which). This clonotype was obtained from an adult woman who had mild COVID-19 (a few samples of this study predate the infection). Cell type and time point are not known. Here the CDR3 DNA reads TGTGCCAGAACCGGGACAAGGAACACAGATACGCAGTATTTT. Translated, it gives CARTGTRNTDTQYF.